Below, 11 T cell receptor beta chains from the same sample are listed, as sequenced in a study of shared clonotypes between healthy human individuals (dated by TCRdb to the early 2020s). Libraries were made using the immunoSEQ multiplex PCR assay. The source is immuneACCESS, and TCRdb retained only in-frame sequences with V and J called. Part of the clones is not carried over; for the studies checked, unresolved V genes explain less than half of this, and the remainder is unexplained. This sample is represented by around 1.1 million clones; approximately 80% of them were singletons. Together, the top ten hold approximately 0.9% of the sample. Sequencing was done on a sample of memory CD4+ T cells from PBMCs. The cell subset or site label of this sample denotes: CD45RA-negative fraction. These receptors were obtained from a man between 18 and 29 years old in good health. Some clones in this sample may be carry-over from other donors' samples.

V usage is TRBV21-1 and J usage is TRBJ2-7. TRBV21-1 corresponds to a pseudogene. The CDR3 extends over 12 amino acids. Here the CDR3 DNA reads TGTGCCAGCAGCAGGTGCCCGTACGAGCAGTACTTC. Translating it yields CASSRCPYEQYF.

The chain employs TRBV29-1 and TRBJ2-1; D ambiguous. The CDR3 has 13 residues. The V end lost 4 bases, the J end lost 7 bases, and 14 bases lay between the germline ends. Germline V gene lookup returns CDR1 SQVTM and CDR2 ANQGSEA. For the CDR3, the DNA is TGCAGCGTTGTAACCAGAGCGAAGAATGAGCAGTTCTTC. Its translation is CSVVTRAKNEQFF.

This chain connects TRBV7-2 to TRBJ2-3, with 8 bases lining up with TRBD2. Germline loops: CDR1 SGHTA, CDR2 FQGNSA. The CDR3 has 16 residues. The ends lost 0 bases at V and 4 bases at J; junction bases unmatched: 6. CDR3 in DNA: TGTGCCAGCAGCTTAGCGCTAAGCGGGAGAGCAGATACGCAGTATTTT. This codes for CASSLALSGRADTQYF.

This clone was counted ten times or more. The CDR3, as DNA: TGTGCCAGCGACGGTCCTAGCGGGAGCGGGTGGTACAATGAGCAGTTCTTC. This gives the protein CASDGPSGSGWYNEQFF. This chain links TRBV28 with TRBJ2-1; TRBD2 matches 10 bases. The CDR3 runs to 17 residues. Germline trimming cut 8 bases from V and 4 bases from J; bases unmatched to any gene: 14. Germline CDR1 is MDHEN and CDR2 is SYDVKM.

The genes are TRBV29-1 and TRBJ2-2, with 9 positions matching TRBD2. This CDR3 is 14 amino acids long. Germline CDR1 SQVTM, CDR2 ANQGSEA. After removal of 7 bases from V and 1 base from J, the junction contained 4 bases not matched to a gene. CDR3 nucleotides: TGCAGCGCCGGGACTAGCAAGAACACCGGGGAGCTGTTTTTT. This gives the protein CSAGTSKNTGELFF.

The rearrangement joins TRBV28 to TRBJ1-5, with 10 bases fitting TRBD1. The CDR3 consists of 13 residues. The germline V gene encodes CDR1 MDHEN and CDR2 SYDVKM. V was pared by 6 bases and J by 15 bases, with 11 bases of the junction left unmatched. The CDR3 is CASSTGTGEVRHF. DNA of the CDR3: TGTGCCAGCAGCACCGGGACAGGGGAGGTGAGGCATTTT.

The rearrangement joins TRBV10-3 to TRBJ1-1; perhaps TRBD1 as D (5 bases). V was clipped by 10 bases and J by 1 base, with 10 bases between them. The germline V gene encodes CDR1 ENHRY and CDR2 SYGVKD. This CDR3 is 12 amino acids long. For the CDR3, the DNA is TGTGCCACAGGGTTGGGGAACACTGAAGCTTTCTTT. Its translation is CATGLGNTEAFF.

The genes are TRBV27 and TRBJ1-2, with D uncertain. This CDR3 contains 14 residues. Germline lookup yields CDR1 MNHEY and CDR2 SMNVEV (reference sequence). Trimming left V 2 bases short and J 0 bases short, with 7 bases between. The CDR3 region is CASSLAETNYGYTF. In DNA, the CDR3 is TGTGCCAGCAGTTTAGCAGAGACTAACTATGGCTACACCTTC.

This rearrangement joins TRBV5-4 to TRBJ1-3; 8 nucleotides match TRBD1. Germline V gene lookup returns CDR1 SGHNT and CDR2 YYREEE (reference sequence). The junction had 9 bases not matched to a gene; V was cut back by 5 bases and J by 2 bases. This CDR3 comprises 16 residues. The CDR3 spells CASSFTTGGPGNTIYF. CDR3 nucleotide sequence: TGTGCCAGCAGTTTCACAACAGGGGGACCTGGAAACACCATATATTTT. Based on the CDR3 plus reference TRBV5-4 and TRBJ1-3, the full variable domain is ETGVTQSPTHLIKTRGQQVTLRCSSQSGHNTVSWYQQALGQGPQFIFQYYREEENGRGNFPPRFSGLQFPNYSSELNVNALELDDSALYLCASSFTTGGPGNTIYFGEGSWLTVV.

This clone appeared a few times. The chain joins TRBV7-9 to TRBJ1-6; TRBD1 agrees at 9 bases. Germline V CDR1 and CDR2: SEHNR, FQNEAQ (reference sequence). The CDR3 has 15 residues. The V segment lost 3 bases and the J segment 8 bases; nucleotides outside the gene matches: 5. The CDR3 sequence: CASSFSGQGDSPLHF. The CDR3 DNA follows: TGTGCCAGCAGCTTCTCGGGACAGGGAGATTCACCCCTCCACTTT.

This sequence joins TRBV18 and TRBJ2-7; 7 positions agree with TRBD1. Germline V gene lookup returns CDR1 KGHSH and CDR2 LQKENI. The CDR3 is 14 residues long. Losses at the gene ends were 6 bases for V and 2 bases for J; bases not matched to a gene: 7. In DNA, the CDR3 is TGTGCCAGCTCGCAGGGGACAGAGCCCTACGAGCAGTACTTC. It codes for CASSQGTEPYEQYF.